Shown below are 21 T cell receptor beta chains from a single sample sequenced in a study of blood T cell repertoires in COVID-19. Clones were sequenced by immunoSEQ multiplex PCR, and TCRdb holds only the in-frame ones, with some missing. The data contain under 200,000 clones, over 80% of them singletons. Input material: PBMCs or T cells enriched from blood (not recorded which). The receptors were sampled from a woman in her 30s who had been exposed to COVID-19.

The sample holds one count of this clone. The chain links TRBV3-1 (or the pseudogene TRBV3-2) to TRBJ2-5, with D possibly being TRBD1 (6 bases). This CDR3 is 15 amino acids long. The germline V gene encodes CDR1 LGHDT and CDR2 YNNKEL (reference sequence). V was cut by 0 bases and J by 2 bases, with 10 bases left in between. The CDR3 here is CASSQDPDRQETQYF. In nucleotides, the CDR3 is TGTGCCAGCAGCCAAGACCCCGACAGGCAAGAGACCCAGTACTTC.

This chain links TRBV27 with TRBJ2-2, with D tentatively TRBD2 (6 bases). This CDR3 has 14 amino acids. Between the trimmed V and J ends, which lost 3 bases and 5 bases, there was a span of 10 bases. The germline V gene encodes CDR1 MNHEY and CDR2 SMNVEV (reference sequence). CDR3 amino acids: CASSFIRGTGELFF. The CDR3 bases are TGTGCCAGCAGTTTCATTCGGGGGACCGGGGAGCTGTTTTTT.

The V call is TRBV19, the J call TRBJ2-7, with a weak D call TRBD1 (6 bases). Germline loops: CDR1 LNHDA, CDR2 SQIVND (reference sequence). The CDR3 consists of 14 residues. V was pared by 5 bases and J by 7 bases, with 18 bases between. The CDR3 region has the DNA TGTGCCAGTAGTCAAGACAGGTCAGGGCCGGAGCAGTACTTC. Amino acid sequence: CASSQDRSGPEQYF.

The J gene is TRBJ2-7, the V gene TRBV10-3; 10 nucleotides align to TRBD1. The germline CDR1 and CDR2 sequences are ENHRY and SYGVKD. V lost 0 bases to trimming and J lost 1 base; unmatched junction nucleotides: 3. This CDR3 comprises 16 residues. The CDR3 here is CAISESLDRGSYEQYF. In nucleotides, the CDR3 is TGTGCCATCAGTGAGTCCCTGGACAGGGGGTCCTACGAGCAGTACTTC.

The rearrangement links TRBV19 to TRBJ1-4; 7 bases agree with TRBD1. CDR1 and CDR2 from the germline V gene are LNHDA and SQIVND (reference sequence). Trimming took 7 bases from V and 3 from J; bases not matched to a gene: 5. The CDR3 is made up of 14 amino acids. The CDR3 reads CASKPGQSNEKLFF. CDR3 in DNA: TGTGCCAGTAAACCGGGACAGTCTAATGAAAAACTGTTTTTT.

The count of this clone is one. This chain uses TRBV7-3 with TRBJ2-5, with D perhaps TRBD1 (6 bases). CDR1 is SGHTA, CDR2 FQGTGA, per germline. Trimming shortened V by 5 bases and J by 5 bases, and 18 bases separated the two germline ends. CDR3 length equals 15 residues. The CDR3 is CASSPIVGAFETQYF. The CDR3 bases are TGTGCCAGCAGCCCAATCGTGGGGGCCTTTGAGACCCAGTACTTC. The entire variable domain, with the rest obtained from reference TRBV7-3 and TRBJ2-5, is as follows: GAGVSQTPSNKVTEKGKYVELRCDPISGHTALYWYRQSLGQGPEFLIYFQGTGAADDSGLPNDRFFAVRPEGSVSTLKIQRTERGDSAVYLCASSPIVGAFETQYFGPGTRLLVL.

The chain is built from TRBV28 and TRBJ2-7, with 9 bases aligning to TRBD1. Germline V gene lookup returns CDR1 MDHEN and CDR2 SYDVKM. Germline trimming cut 7 bases from V and 4 bases from J; bases unmatched to any gene: 11. This CDR3 region has 15 residues. CDR3 bases: TGTGCCAGCAAAGCGCGGGGGACAGGGAAATACGAGCAGTACTTC. It specifies CASKARGTGKYEQYF.

The chain is built from TRBV7-9 and TRBJ2-7; tentatively, D is TRBD2 (5 bases). Germline V gene sequence: CDR1 SEHNR, CDR2 FQNEAQ (reference sequence). This CDR3 spans 14 amino acids. The V end was cut by 4 bases, the J end by 2 bases, with 12 bases between. CDR3 nucleotide sequence: TGTGCCAGCAGCTCCGGGGATCGGACCTACGAGCAGTACTTC. This encodes CASSSGDRTYEQYF.

V usage is TRBV6-5 and J usage is TRBJ2-7; TRBD2 agrees at 11 bases. CDR3 length: 14 amino acids. Unmatched junction bases numbered 5, after V lost 7 bases and J lost 3 bases. Looked up from germline, CDR1 is MNHEY and CDR2 is SVGAGI. The CDR3 reads CASMASGGNYEQYF. CDR3 nucleotides: TGTGCCAGCATGGCTAGCGGGGGGAACTACGAGCAGTACTTC.

This clone was counted a single time. The chain couples TRBV4-1 to TRBJ1-2; no clear D. From germline, CDR1 is MGHRA and CDR2 YSYEKL. The CDR3 runs to 13 residues. V shed 3 bases and J shed 1 base, with 6 bases lying between them. CDR3 residues: CASSQADNYGYTF. CDR3 nucleotide sequence: TGCGCCAGCAGCCAGGCCGATAACTATGGCTACACCTTC.

The V gene is TRBV6-5, the J gene TRBJ1-1; 7 bases line up with TRBD1. The CDR3 contains 15 residues. Germline values: CDR1 MNHEY, CDR2 SVGAGI. V shed 1 base, J shed 0 bases, and the junction held 2 bases outside the gene matches. CDR3 sequence: CASSYLGTVNTEAFF. CDR3 bases: TGTGCCAGCAGTTACTTAGGGACAGTGAACACTGAAGCTTTCTTT.

The gene calls are TRBV6-2 or TRBV6-3 and TRBJ1-1; 7 nucleotides match TRBD1. This CDR3 spans 16 amino acids. Looked up from germline, CDR1 is MNHEY and CDR2 is SVGEGT. The trim removed 6 bases at V and 2 bases at J, leaving 12 bases unmatched. The CDR3 DNA reads as TGTGCCAGCAGCAAGGGACAGCGCGAACTCAACACTGAAGCTTTCTTT. Its translation is CASSKGQRELNTEAFF.

The chain combines TRBV5-8 with TRBJ2-5; D possibly corresponds to TRBD1 (5 bases). V lost 5 bases to trimming and J lost 5 bases, with 19 bases between them. The CDR3 loop spans 15 amino acids. Per germline, CDR1 SGHTS and CDR2 YDEGEE. DNA for the CDR3: TGTGCCAGCAGAGCGACAGATCCCCGGCAGGAGACCCAGTACTTC. The encoded protein is CASRATDPRQETQYF.

As DNA, the CDR3 is TGTGCCAGCAGCTCCTCTAGCCTAGCGGGGGAGCAAGAGACCCAGTACTTC. It translates to CASSSSSLAGEQETQYF. The chain has TRBV13 and TRBJ2-5, with TRBD2 matching over 10 bases. In germline, CDR1 is PRHDT, CDR2 FYEKMQ (reference sequence). The J segment lost 2 bases and the V segment lost 4 bases, leaving 10 bases of the junction unmatched. The CDR3 has 17 amino acids.

The rearrangement joins TRBV29-1 to TRBJ2-5; maybe TRBD1 (6 bases). The CDR3 consists of 13 residues. Germline loops: CDR1 SQVTM, CDR2 ANQGSEA. V lost 5 bases to trimming and J lost 2 bases, with 12 bases between them. Here the CDR3 DNA reads TGCAGCGTTAGTCTAGGACAGCAAGAGACCCAGTACTTC. This translates into CSVSLGQQETQYF.

This CDR3 reads CASSFKTSGGFSYEQYF. DNA of the CDR3: TGTGCCAGCAGTTTCAAAACTAGCGGGGGTTTTTCCTACGAGCAGTACTTC. The chain recombines TRBV2 with TRBJ2-7; 11 nucleotides match TRBD2. With V trimmed by 5 bases and J by 1 base, 10 bases remained unmatched. CDR3 length: 17 amino acids. Looked up from germline, CDR1 is SNHLY and CDR2 is FYNNEI. Filled out from reference TRBV2 and TRBJ2-7, the complete variable domain reads EPEVTQTPSHQVTQMGQEVILRCVPISNHLYFYWYRQILGQKVEFLVSFYNNEISEKSEIFDDQFSVERPDGSNFTLKIRSTKLEDSAMYFCASSFKTSGGFSYEQYFGPGTRLTVT.

The chain has TRBV5-6 and TRBJ1-5, with D possibly matching TRBD1 (5 bases). V was trimmed by 0 bases and J by 6 bases, leaving 7 bases between them. CDR3 length: 13 residues. Germline CDR1 SGHDT, CDR2 YYEEEE. The CDR3 spells CASSLAGFQPQHF. CDR3 coding DNA: TGTGCCAGCAGCTTGGCAGGGTTTCAGCCCCAGCATTTT.

This sequence joins TRBV27 and TRBJ2-7; D call uncertain. V shed 3 bases and J shed 4 bases, with 10 bases lying between them. The germline V gene encodes CDR1 MNHEY and CDR2 SMNVEV (reference sequence). CDR3 size: 13 residues. CDR3 coding DNA: TGTGCCAGCAGTTTTGGGCAGGAATACGAGCAGTACTTC. This encodes CASSFGQEYEQYF.

The V call is TRBV7-9, the J call TRBJ1-3; D ambiguous. V was shortened by 1 base and J by 1 base, with 8 bases between the two germline ends. The CDR3 has 15 residues. Germline CDR1 reads SEHNR; CDR2 reads FQNEAQ (reference sequence). The CDR3 DNA reads as TGTGCCAGCAGCTTAGGTGTCAGTTCTGGAAACACCATATATTTT. Residues: CASSLGVSSGNTIYF.

This rearrangement joins TRBV4-2 to TRBJ1-1; D unresolved. CDR1 and CDR2 (germline): LGHNA, YNFKEQ. The CDR3 runs 13 residues. V was shortened by 1 base and J by 4 bases, with 7 bases between the two germline ends. DNA of the CDR3: TGTGCCAGCAGCCAAGGTCCAGGCACTGAAGCTTTCTTT. Translating it yields CASSQGPGTEAFF.

Of note for this clone: Other DNA variants within this sample encode the same CDR3. The V gene is TRBV5-1, the J gene TRBJ2-7; possibly TRBD1 for D (5 bases). CDR1 is SGHRS and CDR2 is YFSETQ in the germline V gene. Trimming pared 4 bases from V and 4 bases from J, leaving 9 bases between. The CDR3 extends over 12 amino acids. CDR3 sequence (DNA): TGCGCCAGCAGCCGAGACAGTTACGAGCAGTACTTC. As protein: CASSRDSYEQYF.